A single T cell receptor (beta chain) is shown here with its context. The clone's antigen remains unknown. One base away there is no much larger clone; base qualities are not given. The entry originates in a study of blood T cell repertoires in COVID-19 (dated by TCRdb to about 2020). With respect to the entire study: Samples from collaborators originated in the United States, Italy and Spain and spanned both the acute and convalescent phases of COVID-19. The dataset comprised deeply sampled blood TCRbeta repertoires from subjects exposed to, actively infected with, or recovered from COVID-19. The repertoires were released in a freely available public database intended as a resource for research on the immune response to SARS-CoV-2. Where available, HLA class I and class II types were obtained from metadata supplied by the sample provider rather than from assay-based typing. A de-identified subject ID, COVID-19 status, age in years and sex were almost always included in the sample metadata. The prospective study material was composed of cDNA or gDNA derived from T cells, B-cell-depleted T cells, or PBMCs. The samples were drawn from the first 160 participants of the ongoing ImmuneRACE study and from 1,200 or so subjects provided by 6 global collaborators.

TCRbeta CDR3 regions were amplified from genomic DNA by means of the immunoSEQ Assay, a bias-controlled multiplex PCR. On the authors' methods: Nucleated cell counts per sample were estimated from amplification of reference gene primers within the assay. To quantify the absolute abundance of each unique TCRbeta CDR3 rearrangement, sequence reads were collapsed and filtered. For each sample, productive Simpson clonality was calculated by taking the square root of Simpson's diversity index across productive rearrangements. TCRdb mirrors the immuneACCESS table, restricted to in-frame sequences. Some clones are absent from its copies; in checked studies, under half trace to an unresolved V gene, and the reason for the others is unknown. V, J and clone size are those of that table, while D and trimming were read from the DNA. In all, the sample holds about 160,000 clones, and about 85% of those were seen once. The ten largest clones capture 0.8% to 1.2% of the sample.

Collaborating institutions collected whole blood in K2EDTA tubes following their own protocols. Collaborator samples were shipped for TCRbeta analysis as frozen whole blood, isolated PBMCs, or DNA extracted from either sample type. The study at large found these results: Clinical and demographic metadata were provided uncurated, with the amount varying by source and participant.

Trimmed from V: 5 bases; trimmed from J: 2 bases; junction bases lacking a gene match: 3. From the cysteine up to the phenylalanine, the CDR3 has a length of 14 residues. Only CDR3 DNA remains: 42 bases, in frame from the first base. Taken from the germline V gene, the CDR1 and CDR2 loops are MDHEN and SYDVKM. The rearrangement combines TRBV28 with TRBJ1-2, with 9 bases aligning to TRBD1. The sequence derives from a man aged 35 to 55 with acute or convalescent COVID-19. The specimen was peripheral blood. The nucleotides read TGTGCCAGCAGTCCGACAGGGGGGAACTATGGCTACACCTTC. Its protein product is CASSPTGGNYGYTF.